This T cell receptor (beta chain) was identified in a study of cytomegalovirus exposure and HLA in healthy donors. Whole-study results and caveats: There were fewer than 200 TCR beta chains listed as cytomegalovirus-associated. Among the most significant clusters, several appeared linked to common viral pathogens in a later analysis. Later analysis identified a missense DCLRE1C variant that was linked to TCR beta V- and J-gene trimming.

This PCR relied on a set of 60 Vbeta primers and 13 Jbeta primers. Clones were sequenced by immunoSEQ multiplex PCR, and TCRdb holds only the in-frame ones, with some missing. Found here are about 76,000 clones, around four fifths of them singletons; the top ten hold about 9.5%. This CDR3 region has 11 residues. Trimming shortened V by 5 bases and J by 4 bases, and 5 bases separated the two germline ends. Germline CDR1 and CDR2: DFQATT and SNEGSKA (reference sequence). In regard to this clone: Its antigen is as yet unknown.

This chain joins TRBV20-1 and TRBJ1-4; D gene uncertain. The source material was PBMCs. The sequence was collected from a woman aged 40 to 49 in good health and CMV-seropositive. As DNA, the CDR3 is TGCAGTGCTTCGGTTAATGAAAAACTGTTTTTT. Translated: CSASVNEKLFF.